The 30 T cell receptor beta chains given below trace back to one sample, sequenced in a study of blood T cell repertoires in COVID-19. This table comes from immunoSEQ multiplex PCR, and its TCRdb copy is limited to in-frame clones, with some not included. The table has 60,000 to 75,000 clones, about 85% seen once. The sequenced sample consisted of peripheral blood. All receptors derive from a woman older than 75 with active or convalescent COVID-19.

The V gene is TRBV9, the J gene TRBJ2-3; 8 positions agree with TRBD2. V was clipped by 2 bases and J by 4 bases; unmatched bases: 6. Germline CDR1 is SGDLS and CDR2 is YYNGEE. The CDR3 length is 15 residues. The CDR3 DNA reads TGTGCCAGCAGCGTGGGCGGGGGGCCTTCAGATACGCAGTATTTT. Translation: CASSVGGGPSDTQYF.

The CDR3 sequence: CASSLQNYGYTF. DNA for the CDR3: TGTGCCAGCAGCTTACAGAACTATGGCTACACCTTC. The chain combines TRBV7-2 with TRBJ1-2, with D uncertain. The CDR3 is 12 amino acids. Per the germline V gene, CDR1 is SGHTA and CDR2 is FQGNSA. V was cut by 2 bases and J by 2 bases, with 3 bases left in between.

A note on this clone: The junction shows a germline mismatch at one end, possibly a read error. The V call is TRBV7-7, the J call TRBJ2-3; TRBD2 aligns across 8 bases. Germline lookup yields CDR1 SSHAT and CDR2 FNYEAQ (reference sequence). The CDR3 has 15 amino acids. The CDR3 region is CASRLGGGRVDTQYF. The CDR3 DNA sequence: TGTGCTAGCAGACTCGGCGGGGGGCGAGTAGATACGCAGTATTTT. Looking up the rest from reference TRBV7-7 and TRBJ2-3 gives the full variable domain: GAGVSQSPRYKVTKRGQDVTLRCDPISSHATLYWYQQALGQGPEFLTYFNYEAQPDKSGLPSDRFSAERPEGSISTLTIQRTEQRDSAMYRCASRLGGGRVDTQYFGPGTRLTVL.

This clone occurred a few times. V and J are TRBV10-3 and TRBJ2-3, with D perhaps matching TRBD2 (7 bases). CDR3 length: 16 residues. V dropped 0 bases and J dropped 4 bases, with 14 bases sitting between them. Germline CDR1 ENHRY, CDR2 SYGVKD. DNA of the CDR3: TGTGCCATCAGTGAGTCCGGGGGGCCGCCGGCAGATACGCAGTATTTT. This translates into CAISESGGPPADTQYF.

The V call is TRBV30, the J call TRBJ1-6; maybe TRBD1 (6 bases). The V and J ends lost 2 bases and 2 bases respectively, with 10 bases between them. Germline V gene data show CDR1 as GTSNPN and CDR2 as SVGIG (reference sequence). The CDR3 has 15 amino acids. The CDR3 DNA follows: TGTGCCTGGAGTTCGGGGGGCCCCTATAATTCACCCCTCCACTTT. Translation: CAWSSGGPYNSPLHF.

V is TRBV5-8 and J is TRBJ1-1; D not certain. V dropped 0 bases and J dropped 11 bases, with 8 bases sitting between them. CDR3 length: 11 amino acids. CDR1 is SGHTS, CDR2 YDEGEE, per germline. In DNA form, the CDR3 reads TGTGCCAGCAGCTTGGTACGGTCGGCTTTCTTT. Translating gives CASSLVRSAFF.

V and J are TRBV20-1 and TRBJ2-7, with 8 bases lining up with TRBD2. The junction had 0 bases not matched to a gene; V was cut back by 3 bases and J by 2 bases. The CDR3 extends over 12 amino acids. Per the germline V gene, CDR1 is DFQATT and CDR2 is SNEGSKA (reference sequence). For the CDR3, the DNA is TGCAGTGCTAGTAGCGGGGCCTACGAGCAGTACTTC. Translation gives CSASSGAYEQYF.

This chain joins TRBV7-9 and TRBJ1-5, with D maybe TRBD1 (5 bases). Trimming cost V 0 bases and J 4 bases, with 7 bases left between them. This CDR3 comprises 14 residues. Germline CDR1 is SEHNR and CDR2 is FQNEAQ (reference sequence). The CDR3 DNA reads TGTGCCAGCAGCTTAGCAGGGGATAATCAGCCCCAGCATTTT. This gives the protein CASSLAGDNQPQHF.

The CDR3 is CASSDIVLGQGKRRRGIGDGYTF. The DNA for the CDR3 is TGTGCCAGCAGTGACATAGTGCTCGGACAGGGAAAAAGGAGGAGGGGGATAGGGGATGGCTACACCTTC. This chain joins TRBV6-4 and TRBJ1-2, with 8 bases lining up with TRBD1. V shed 2 bases, J shed 6 bases, and the junction held 32 bases outside the gene matches. Germline V lookup: CDR1 MRHNA, CDR2 SNTAGT. This CDR3 has 23 amino acids.

The chain carries TRBV29-1 and TRBJ1-1, with D uncertain. The CDR3 runs 12 residues. The V end was cut by 3 bases, the J end by 1 base, with 6 bases between. The germline gives CDR1 SQVTM, CDR2 ANQGSEA. DNA for the CDR3: TGCAGCGTTGACAGCGGGAACACTGAAGCTTTCTTT. Encoded protein: CSVDSGNTEAFF. The variable domain in full, with the rest retrieved from reference TRBV29-1 and TRBJ1-1, is SAVISQKPSRDICQRGTSLTIQCQVDSQVTMMFWYRQQPGQSLTLIATANQGSEATYESGFVIDKFPISRPNLTFSTLTVSNMSPEDSSIYLCSVDSGNTEAFFGQGTRLTVV.

This clone was observed a handful of times. J is TRBJ1-2 and V is TRBV28; D possibly corresponds to TRBD1 (5 bases). The CDR3 runs 13 residues. Germline CDR1 and CDR2: MDHEN and SYDVKM. V lost 3 bases and J lost 2, with 7 bases in between. The chain's CDR3 is CASSFQGNYGYTF. CDR3 in DNA: TGTGCCAGCAGTTTTCAGGGAAACTATGGCTACACCTTC.

This chain connects TRBV6-5 to TRBJ1-2; TRBD1 aligns across 12 bases. Germline loops: CDR1 MNHEY, CDR2 SVGAGI. The CDR3 totals 15 residues. With 7 bases clipped from V and 5 bases from J, the junction kept 8 bases outside the gene matches. CDR3 region: CASNQGTGGRYGYTF. CDR3 bases: TGTGCCAGCAACCAAGGGACAGGGGGCCGGTATGGCTACACCTTC.

The V and J genes are TRBV29-1 and TRBJ2-3, with D maybe TRBD1 (6 bases). V was pared by 7 bases and J by 4 bases, with 9 bases between. This CDR3 comprises 11 residues. Germline-derived CDR1 and CDR2 are SQVTM and ANQGSEA. The CDR3 loop is CSGGRADTQYF. The CDR3 bases are TGCAGCGGGGGGCGGGCAGATACGCAGTATTTT.

CDR3 in DNA: TGTGCCAGCAGTAAGGGACAGGTGAACACTGAAGCTTTCTTT. This codes for CASSKGQVNTEAFF. The chain recombines TRBV6-5 with TRBJ1-1; 8 bases fit TRBD1. This CDR3 region has 14 residues. Germline assignment: CDR1 MNHEY and CDR2 SVGAGI. Germline trimming cut 5 bases from V and 0 bases from J; bases unmatched to any gene: 2.

The rearrangement links TRBV12-5 to TRBJ2-3; the match to TRBD1 covers 9 bases. With 2 bases clipped from V and 6 bases from J, the junction kept 6 bases outside the gene matches. The CDR3 runs to 15 residues. Germline CDR1 and CDR2: LGHNT and FRNRAP. As DNA, the CDR3 is TGTGCTAGTGGTTTGCCCCGGGACAGGGCTGATACGCAGTATTTT. Translated, it gives CASGLPRDRADTQYF.

This sequence joins TRBV7-2 and TRBJ2-5; 11 nucleotides agree with TRBD2. The CDR3 extends over 17 amino acids. Germline assignment: CDR1 SGHTA and CDR2 FQGNSA. V lost 0 bases and J lost 7; bases outside the gene matches: 10. CDR3 in amino acids: CASSLAQIAGGAGTQYF. CDR3 nucleotide sequence: TGTGCCAGCAGCTTAGCGCAGATAGCGGGGGGGGCAGGGACCCAGTACTTC.

This clone has just one count. This chain connects TRBV9 to TRBJ2-3; TRBD1 matches 7 bases. The CDR3 contains 18 residues. The V gene's germline CDR1 is SGDLS and CDR2 YYNGEE. J gave up 1 base and V 2 bases, and 13 bases lay outside the gene matches. DNA of the CDR3: TGTGCCAGCAGCGTTAGTTCAAGACAGGGAGAGCGCACAGATACGCAGTATTTT. Translation: CASSVSSRQGERTDTQYF.

The chain joins TRBV6-2 or TRBV6-3 to TRBJ2-1, with TRBD1 identical over 9 bases. Per the germline V gene, CDR1 is MNHEY and CDR2 is SVGEGT. The CDR3 is 16 amino acids. Unmatched junction bases numbered 11, after V lost 5 bases and J lost 6 bases. CDR3 sequence: CASSQGDRDWSNEQFF. For the CDR3, the DNA is TGTGCCAGCAGTCAAGGGGACAGGGATTGGTCCAATGAGCAGTTCTTC.

The rearrangement joins TRBV27 to TRBJ2-7, with 10 bases lining up with TRBD2. Germline lookup yields CDR1 MNHEY and CDR2 SMNVEV (reference sequence). The V gene end was trimmed by 8 bases and the J gene end by 2 bases; junction bases not matched to a gene: 9. There are 15 residues in the CDR3. The CDR3 is CASSPSGGPTYEQYF. The CDR3 DNA reads TGTGCCAGCTCCCCTAGCGGGGGTCCGACCTACGAGCAGTACTTC.

This clone was detected only once. In DNA form, the CDR3 reads TGCGCCAGCAGCCAAGACCGGGTCGATACCCAGCCCCAGCATTTT. It specifies CASSQDRVDTQPQHF. The rearrangement links TRBV4-1 to TRBJ1-5; D call uncertain. The ends were cut back, 0 bases at V and 7 bases at J, with 13 bases in the middle. There are 15 residues in the CDR3. Germline V gene lookup returns CDR1 MGHRA and CDR2 YSYEKL.

The CDR3 sequence is CASSPPLMNTEAFF. The CDR3 bases are TGTGCCAGCAGCCCCCCCCTAATGAACACTGAAGCTTTCTTT. The gene calls are TRBV3-1 (or the pseudogene TRBV3-2) and TRBJ1-1; D unclear. The CDR3 loop spans 14 amino acids. Germline V gene lookup returns CDR1 LGHDT and CDR2 YNNKEL (reference sequence). Trimming stripped 4 bases from V and 0 bases from J, with 9 bases between.

The chain couples TRBV6-5 to TRBJ1-2; D is perhaps TRBD1 (6 bases). The CDR3 has 15 residues. From germline, CDR1 is MNHEY and CDR2 SVGAGI. V was pared by 6 bases and J by 8 bases, with 22 bases between. The CDR3 reads CASSLIGGAMLGYTF. The DNA for the CDR3 is TGTGCCAGCAGCCTTATTGGGGGGGCGATGTTGGGCTACACCTTC.

The J gene is TRBJ1-2, the V gene TRBV18; TRBD1 is a possible D gene (6 bases). Germline CDR1 KGHSH, CDR2 LQKENI. V was cut by 1 base and J by 0 bases, with 9 bases left in between. The CDR3 is 15 amino acids. The CDR3 DNA follows: TGTGCCAGCTCACCACTTCCAGGGGCTAACTATGGCTACACCTTC. Its protein is CASSPLPGANYGYTF.

The chain has TRBV10-1 and TRBJ1-1; 11 bases align to TRBD1. From germline, CDR1 is WNHNN and CDR2 SYGVQD (reference sequence). The V gene end was trimmed by 4 bases and the J gene end by 13 bases; junction bases not matched to a gene: 8. The CDR3 is 13 amino acids. This chain's CDR3 is CASSATGTGGLFF. The CDR3 nucleotides are TGCGCCAGCAGTGCTACCGGGACAGGGGGGCTTTTCTTT.

The rearrangement joins TRBV28 to TRBJ1-1; perhaps TRBD1 as D (5 bases). With 8 bases removed from V and 5 bases from J, the gap between germline ends came to 27 bases. Germline V CDR1 and CDR2: MDHEN, SYDVKM. The CDR3 loop spans 17 amino acids. DNA for the CDR3: TGTGCCAGCCCTCCCCTACAGTCCGAGGGGAGGGAAACTGAAGCTTTCTTT. Translated: CASPPLQSEGRETEAFF. The whole variable domain, filled in from reference TRBV28 and TRBJ1-1, reads DVKVTQSSRYLVKRTGEKVFLECVQDMDHENMFWYRQDPGLGLRLIYFSYDVKMKEKGDIPEGYSVSREKKERFSLILESASTNQTSMYLCASPPLQSEGRETEAFFGQGTRLTVV.

V gene TRBV4-3 combines with J gene TRBJ2-5; D may be TRBD2 (6 bases). The CDR3 has 13 amino acids. V lost 0 bases to trimming and J lost 5 bases, with 7 bases between them. Germline CDR1 is LGHNA and CDR2 is YSLEER. CDR3 nucleotides: TGCGCCAGCAGCCAAGAGGGGGGTGAGACCCAGTACTTC. Translation gives CASSQEGGETQYF.

This chain joins TRBV14 and TRBJ1-2; 7 bases fit TRBD1. Germline trimming cut 0 bases from V and 4 bases from J; bases unmatched to any gene: 5. The CDR3 contains 15 residues. Germline loops: CDR1 SGHDN, CDR2 FVKESK. Here the CDR3 reads CASSQDEGAFYGYTF. The CDR3 region has the DNA TGTGCCAGCAGCCAAGATGAGGGGGCGTTCTATGGCTACACCTTC.

This clone occurred a few times. The gene calls are TRBV3-1 (or the pseudogene TRBV3-2) and TRBJ2-1, with 7 bases identical to TRBD2. The V and J ends lost 4 bases and 0 bases, in that order; junction bases with no gene match: 9. The CDR3 is 17 amino acids. Germline V CDR1 and CDR2: LGHDT, YNNKEL (reference sequence). The CDR3 nucleotides are TGTGCCAGCAGCCCGATGACTAGCCAGAGCTCCTACAATGAGCAGTTCTTC. Its translation is CASSPMTSQSSYNEQFF.

This clone appeared once. The J gene is TRBJ1-5, the V gene TRBV28, with TRBD1 matching over 8 bases. This CDR3 has 15 residues. V lost 1 base to trimming and J lost 7 bases; unmatched junction nucleotides: 6. In germline, CDR1 is MDHEN, CDR2 SYDVKM. The CDR3 loop is CASSLLAGGRQPQHF. Here the CDR3 DNA reads TGTGCCAGCAGTTTATTAGCAGGGGGCAGACAGCCCCAGCATTTT. Based on the CDR3 plus reference TRBV28 and TRBJ1-5, the full variable domain is DVKVTQSSRYLVKRTGEKVFLECVQDMDHENMFWYRQDPGLGLRLIYFSYDVKMKEKGDIPEGYSVSREKKERFSLILESASTNQTSMYLCASSLLAGGRQPQHFGDGTRLSIL.

A single count supports this clone. The genes are TRBV19 and TRBJ1-1, with 8 bases aligning to TRBD1. This CDR3 has 17 amino acids. J was trimmed by 1 base and V by 2 bases; bases with no gene match: 9. The germline gives CDR1 LNHDA, CDR2 SQIVND (reference sequence). For the CDR3, the DNA is TGTGCCAGTAGTATAAACGGGCACAGGGGGGAGAACACTGAAGCTTTCTTT. Encoded protein: CASSINGHRGENTEAFF.